This TCR beta chain emerged from a study of T cell responses to AZD1222 COVID-19 vaccine. Method: immunoSEQ multiplex PCR; TCRdb's copy keeps in-frame clones and lacks some. The sample gives 170,000 or so clones, about 93% of which show up once; 0.8% to 1.3% is in the top ten. As regards this clone: Its target is unknown.

Overall study results and limits: Clonal diversity was possibly underestimated, and the donors were mostly white British, with more females. Every sample of the repertoires postdated the peak T cell response. Spike-specific TCR breadth and depth grew following two AZD1222 doses.

This TCR was recovered from an adult who received the MenACWY meningococcal vaccine as a control. The sequencing used peripheral blood, collected 28 days after the second dose of the MenACWY control vaccine.

This chain's CDR3 is CASSLGRDNGYTF. CDR3 nucleotides: TGTGCCAGCAGCTTAGGAAGGGATAATGGCTACACCTTC. This chain uses TRBV7-3 with TRBJ1-2; D is unclear. V lost 2 bases and J lost 6, with 10 bases in between. The germline CDR1 and CDR2 sequences are SGHTA and FQGTGA. This CDR3 comprises 13 residues.